This is a list of T cell receptor beta chains from one sample in a study of OX40 agonist ivuxolimab in advanced cancers. Assay: immunoSEQ multiplex PCR; the TCRdb copy retains only in-frame clones and omits some. The sample has 35,000 to 55,000 clones; roughly 94% are singletons. The starting material was CD4+ or CD8+ T cells sorted from blood, obtained in a trial of the OX40 agonist ivuxolimab. The receptors stem from an adult with an advanced solid tumor such as melanoma, head and neck, liver or kidney cancer. The CDR3 runs from the conserved cysteine through the conserved F or W. Fields, in order: D gene, V gene, J gene, clone size, CDR3 protein, CDR3 DNA. D genes are given only for firm matches. The size entry is marked missing in some rows and otherwise reads once, few, many or a size class.

.	TRBV27	TRBJ2-3	.	CASSGINPDTQYF	TGTGCCAGCAGTGGAATAAACCCAGATACGCAGTATTTT
.	TRBV27	TRBJ2-7	.	CASSPRQVSSYEQYF	TGTGCCAGCAGTCCCAGACAGGTCAGCTCCTACGAGCAGTACTTC
TRBD2	TRBV9	TRBJ2-2	.	CASSASGTSDTGELFF	TGTGCCAGCAGCGCGTCGGGGACTAGCGACACCGGGGAGCTGTTTTTT
.	TRBV27	TRBJ2-5	.	CASSSGGKPQYF	TGTGCCAGCAGTTCGGGCGGAAAGCCCCAGTACTTC
TRBD2	TRBV15	TRBJ2-5	.	CATSRGKRQVASGRLETQYF	TGTGCCACCAGCAGGGGTAAGAGACAGGTAGCTAGCGGGAGGTTAGAGACCCAGTACTTC
.	TRBV7-9	TRBJ1-2	.	CASSSPSNYGYTF	TGTGCCAGCAGCTCTCCCTCTAACTATGGCTACACCTTC
.	TRBV18	TRBJ2-1	.	CASSPPDNSNEQFF	TGTGCCAGCTCACCACCTGATAACTCCAATGAGCAGTTCTTC
.	TRBV7-9	TRBJ2-2	once	CASESGELFF	TGTGCCAGTGAGTCCGGGGAGCTGTTTTTT
TRBD2	TRBV2	TRBJ2-7	.	CASSHHLAGPYEQYF	TGTGCCAGCAGCCACCACCTAGCGGGACCTTACGAGCAGTACTTC
TRBD1	TRBV29-1	TRBJ2-2	.	CSVEWGDRGTGELFF	TGCAGCGTTGAGTGGGGGGACAGGGGCACCGGGGAGCTGTTTTTT
.	TRBV5-4	TRBJ2-7	.	CASSGYRDNRPYEQYF	TGTGCCAGCAGCGGCTACCGGGACAACCGACCCTACGAGCAGTACTTC
TRBD2	TRBV13	TRBJ2-4	once	CASSLVSGTGRGNIQYF	TGTGCCAGCAGCTTAGTTAGCGGGACCGGGAGGGGAAACATTCAGTACTTC
TRBD2	TRBV7-8	TRBJ2-3	.	CASSRSGRVDTQYF	TGTGCCAGCAGCCGGAGCGGGAGGGTTGATACGCAGTATTTT
.	TRBV5-1	TRBJ2-1	.	CASSLRETTARRADEQFF	TGCGCCAGCAGCTTGCGCGAAACAACGGCCAGACGGGCGGATGAGCAGTTCTTC
TRBD2	TRBV19	TRBJ2-7	.	CASSPGTNSYEQYF	TGTGCCAGTAGTCCGGGGACTAACTCCTACGAGCAGTACTTC
.	TRBV7-2	TRBJ2-1	.	CASSLHSPIEQFF	TGTGCCAGCAGCTTACACTCCCCTATCGAGCAGTTCTTC
.	TRBV7-2	TRBJ1-1	.	CASSLTYSGEPNTEAFF	TGTGCCAGCAGCTTAACCTACTCAGGGGAACCGAACACTGAAGCTTTCTTT
.	TRBV6-5	TRBJ2-7	.	CASSSTLRQNEQYF	TGTGCCAGCAGTTCAACCTTACGTCAGAACGAGCAGTACTTC
.	TRBV4-2	TRBJ1-2	once	CASSPLEGQLYGYTF	TGTGCCAGCAGCCCCCTGGAAGGGCAGCTCTATGGCTACACCTTC
TRBD2	TRBV9	TRBJ2-7	.	CASSPEAGGGYEQYF	TGTGCCAGCAGCCCAGAAGCGGGAGGCGGATACGAGCAGTACTTC
TRBD2	TRBV19	TRBJ2-3	.	CASSIGLAGAVDTDTQYF	TGTGCCAGTAGTATAGGACTAGCGGGAGCGGTAGACACAGATACGCAGTATTTT
.	TRBV6-5	TRBJ2-7	.	CASSYSPVPYEQYF	TGTGCCAGCAGTTACTCGCCAGTACCCTACGAGCAGTACTTC
.	TRBV28	TRBJ2-2	.	CASSLYGGEGGELFF	TGTGCCAGCAGTTTATACGGGGGAGAGGGCGGGGAGCTGTTTTTT
TRBD1	TRBV15	TRBJ2-3	.	CATSSTSQGRGDTQYF	TGTGCCACCAGCAGCACCTCACAGGGGAGAGGAGATACGCAGTATTTT
.	TRBV7-2	TRBJ2-1	.	CASSELAYEKGDEQFF	TGTGCCAGCAGCGAACTAGCATACGAAAAGGGGGATGAGCAGTTCTTC
TRBD2	TRBV27	TRBJ2-1	once	CASSFGTSGSNEQFF	TGTGCCAGCAGTTTCGGGACTAGCGGGAGCAATGAGCAGTTCTTC
TRBD2	TRBV4-3	TRBJ2-2	.	CASSQVPSGANTGELFF	TGCGCCAGCAGCCAAGTACCTAGCGGTGCGAACACCGGGGAGCTGTTTTTT
.	TRBV4-1	TRBJ1-5	.	CASSSSGTVGNQPQHF	TGCGCCAGCAGCTCTTCAGGGACGGTAGGCAATCAGCCCCAGCATTTT
TRBD2	TRBV9	TRBJ2-2	.	CASSVALAGVDTGELFF	TGTGCCAGCAGCGTAGCCCTAGCGGGAGTAGACACCGGGGAGCTGTTTTTT
TRBD2	TRBV6-1	TRBJ2-7	.	CASQGYSGRTYEQYF	TGTGCCAGTCAGGGATATAGCGGGAGGACCTACGAGCAGTACTTC
.	TRBV4-3	TRBJ2-7	.	CASSPTTAGHEQYF	TGCGCCAGCAGCCCGACTACCGCCGGCCACGAGCAGTACTTC
.	TRBV13	TRBJ2-5	.	CATSSSTGSLETQYF	TGTGCAACCAGCAGTTCCACCGGGAGCCTAGAGACCCAGTACTTC
.	TRBV7-9	TRBJ2-1	.	CASTSGTPYNEQFF	TGTGCCAGCACCTCGGGGACACCATACAATGAGCAGTTCTTC
.	TRBV9	TRBJ2-2	.	CASGPSGFRSLRANTGELFF	TGTGCCAGCGGACCCTCAGGGTTTCGGTCGCTTCGAGCTAACACCGGGGAGCTGTTTTTT
.	TRBV14	TRBJ2-7	.	CASSQVVYEQYF	TGTGCCAGCAGCCAAGTCGTCTACGAGCAGTACTTC
TRBD1	TRBV28	TRBJ2-7	.	CASSSPRTGLTYEQYF	TGTGCCAGCAGTTCCCCCCGGACAGGGCTAACCTACGAGCAGTACTTC
TRBD2	TRBV7-9	TRBJ2-7	.	CASSLAGGTSYEQYF	TGTGCCAGCAGCTTAGCGGGAGGGACCTCCTACGAGCAGTACTTC
.	TRBV11-2	TRBJ2-7	.	CASSLDDRASGDYEQYF	TGTGCCAGCAGCTTAGACGACCGGGCCTCAGGAGACTACGAGCAGTACTTC
TRBD1	TRBV28	TRBJ2-3	.	CASSSGTGRTDTQYF	TGTGCCAGCAGTTCAGGGACAGGACGCACAGATACGCAGTATTTT
.	TRBV28	TRBJ2-3	.	CASSNGQITDTQYF	TGTGCCAGCAGTAACGGACAGATCACAGATACGCAGTATTTT
TRBD1	TRBV27	TRBJ2-7	.	CASRTGTGIYEQYF	TGTGCCAGCAGGACCGGGACAGGGATCTACGAGCAGTACTTC
.	TRBV28	TRBJ2-7	.	CASSFTSGLSGEEQYF	TGTGCCAGCAGTTTTACCAGCGGCCTATCCGGGGAAGAGCAGTACTTC
.	TRBV21-1	TRBJ1-3	.	CASSTPGAGNTIYF	TGTGCCAGCAGCACGCCAGGGGCTGGAAACACCATATATTTT
.	TRBV11-3	TRBJ2-1	.	CASSFTRSGNEQFF	TGTGCCAGCAGCTTTACTAGGTCAGGGAATGAGCAGTTCTTC
TRBD2	TRBV4-2	TRBJ2-1	.	CASSQPKLAGGPYNEQFF	TGTGCCAGCAGCCAACCTAAACTAGCGGGAGGGCCTTACAATGAGCAGTTCTTC
.	TRBV21-1	TRBJ2-5	.	CASSHGLALGETQYF	TGTGCCAGCAGTCATGGACTAGCGCTCGGAGAGACCCAGTACTTC
TRBD1	TRBV19	TRBJ1-2	.	CAIQSGGADGYTF	TGTGCCATTCAATCAGGGGGCGCGGATGGCTACACCTTC
TRBD1	TRBV7-6	TRBJ1-2	.	CASSLGQGGSSYGYTF	TGTGCCAGCAGCTTAGGCCAGGGGGGCAGTAGCTATGGCTACACCTTC